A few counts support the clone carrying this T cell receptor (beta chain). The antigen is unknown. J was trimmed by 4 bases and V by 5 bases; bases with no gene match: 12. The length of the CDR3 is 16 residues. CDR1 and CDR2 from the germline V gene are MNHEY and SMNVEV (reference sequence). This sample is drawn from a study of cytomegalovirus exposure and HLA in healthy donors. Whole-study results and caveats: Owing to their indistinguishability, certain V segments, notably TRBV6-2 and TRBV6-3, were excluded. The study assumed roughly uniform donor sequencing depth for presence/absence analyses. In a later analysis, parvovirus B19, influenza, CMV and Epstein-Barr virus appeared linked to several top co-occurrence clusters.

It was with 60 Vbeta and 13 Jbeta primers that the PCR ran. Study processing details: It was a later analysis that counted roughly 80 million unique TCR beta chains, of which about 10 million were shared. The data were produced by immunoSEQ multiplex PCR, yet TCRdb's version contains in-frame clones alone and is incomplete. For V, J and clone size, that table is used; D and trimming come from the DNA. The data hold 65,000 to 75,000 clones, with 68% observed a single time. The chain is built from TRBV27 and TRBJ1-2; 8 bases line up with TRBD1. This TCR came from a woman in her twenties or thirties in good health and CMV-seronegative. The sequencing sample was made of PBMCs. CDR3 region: CASSLSQSRGRYGYTF. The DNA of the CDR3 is TGTGCCAGCAGTCTCTCTCAATCCAGGGGGCGCTATGGCTACACCTTC.